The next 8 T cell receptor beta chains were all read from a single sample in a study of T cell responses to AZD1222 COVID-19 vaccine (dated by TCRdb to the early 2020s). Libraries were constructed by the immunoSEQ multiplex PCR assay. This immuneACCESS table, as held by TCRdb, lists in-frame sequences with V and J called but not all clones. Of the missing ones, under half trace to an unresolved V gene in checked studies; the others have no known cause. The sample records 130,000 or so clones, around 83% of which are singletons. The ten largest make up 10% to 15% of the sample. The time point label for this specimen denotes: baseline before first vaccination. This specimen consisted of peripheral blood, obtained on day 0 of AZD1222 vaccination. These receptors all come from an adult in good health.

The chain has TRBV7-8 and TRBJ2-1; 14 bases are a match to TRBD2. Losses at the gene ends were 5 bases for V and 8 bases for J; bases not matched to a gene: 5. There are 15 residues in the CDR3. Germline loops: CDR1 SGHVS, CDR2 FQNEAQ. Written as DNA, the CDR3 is TGTGCCAGCAGCCCGGGACTAGCGGGAGTGCATGAGCAGTTCTTC. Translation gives CASSPGLAGVHEQFF.

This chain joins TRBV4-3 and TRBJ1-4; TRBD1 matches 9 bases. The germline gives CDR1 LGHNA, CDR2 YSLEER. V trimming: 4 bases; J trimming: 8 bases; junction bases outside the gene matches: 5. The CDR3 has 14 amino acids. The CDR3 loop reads CASSPGQGEEKLFF. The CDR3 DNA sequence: TGCGCCAGCAGCCCGGGACAGGGTGAAGAAAAACTGTTTTTT.

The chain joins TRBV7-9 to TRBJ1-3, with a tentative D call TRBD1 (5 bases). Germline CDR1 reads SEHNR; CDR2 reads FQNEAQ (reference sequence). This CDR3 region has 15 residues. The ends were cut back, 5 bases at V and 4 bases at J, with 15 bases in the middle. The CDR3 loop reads CASSEVEGRGNTIYF. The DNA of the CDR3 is TGTGCCAGCAGCGAAGTTGAGGGGAGAGGAAACACCATATATTTT.

The CDR3 protein is CASGQGITGELFF. For the CDR3, the DNA is TGTGCCAGCGGGCAGGGTATCACCGGGGAGCTGTTTTTT. J is TRBJ2-2 and V is TRBV7-3, with D perhaps TRBD1 (5 bases). V lost 8 bases to trimming and J lost 4 bases, with 11 bases between them. Germline values: CDR1 SGHTA, CDR2 FQGTGA. The CDR3 contains 13 residues. Full variable domain (rest looked up from reference TRBV7-3 and TRBJ2-2): GAGVSQTPSNKVTEKGKYVELRCDPISGHTALYWYRQSLGQGPEFLIYFQGTGAADDSGLPNDRFFAVRPEGSVSTLKIQRTERGDSAVYLCASGQGITGELFFGEGSRLTVL.

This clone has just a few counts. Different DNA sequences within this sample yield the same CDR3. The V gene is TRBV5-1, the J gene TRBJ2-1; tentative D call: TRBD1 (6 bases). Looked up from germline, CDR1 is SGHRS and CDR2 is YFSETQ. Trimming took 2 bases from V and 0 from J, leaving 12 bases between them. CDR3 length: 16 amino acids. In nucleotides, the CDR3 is TGCGCCAGCAGCTTAGGGGGTGAGAGCTCCTACAATGAGCAGTTCTTC. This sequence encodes CASSLGGESSYNEQFF.

Here the CDR3 DNA reads TGTGCCAGCAGTTACTCGTCCCGGACCAACTATGGCTACACCTTC. Its translation: CASSYSSRTNYGYTF. J is TRBJ1-2 and V is TRBV6-5, with D unclear. The CDR3 contains 15 residues. Germline V gives CDR1 MNHEY, CDR2 SVGAGI. V dropped 0 bases and J dropped 2 bases, with 10 bases sitting between them.

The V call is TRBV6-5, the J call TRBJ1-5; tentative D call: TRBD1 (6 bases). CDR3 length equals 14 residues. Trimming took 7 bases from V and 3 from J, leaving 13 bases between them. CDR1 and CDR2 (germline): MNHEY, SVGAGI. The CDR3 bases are TGTGCCAGCACCGCCGACAGGTTCAATCAGCCCCAGCATTTT. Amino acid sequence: CASTADRFNQPQHF.

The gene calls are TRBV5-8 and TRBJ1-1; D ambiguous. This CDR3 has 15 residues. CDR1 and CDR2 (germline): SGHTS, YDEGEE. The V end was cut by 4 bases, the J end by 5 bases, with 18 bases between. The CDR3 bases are TGTGCCAGCAGCCCGAACTCCAGGAGTTGGACTGAAGCTTTCTTT. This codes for CASSPNSRSWTEAFF.